Listed below are T cell receptor beta chains from one sample, sequenced in a study of blood T cell repertoires in COVID-19. TCRdb's copy holds only in-frame clones and misses some; the assay was immunoSEQ multiplex PCR. Of about 210,000 clones detected, about 85% appear once; the ten largest clones hold roughly a sixth. Specimen: PBMCs or T cells enriched from blood (not recorded which). Every receptor here comes from a man between 35 and 55 years old who had recovered from COVID-19. Both conserved end residues are trimmed from each CDR3.

TRBJ2-5	TRBV24-1	ATSDFRGGETQY
TRBJ1-5	TRBV6-2/TRBV6-3	ASSYPRQGWGSNQPQH
TRBJ2-7	TRBV7-2	ASSSGLGRFYEQY
TRBJ2-1	TRBV30	AWSPRGNEQF
TRBJ2-7	TRBV6-5	ASSPLDRFSYEQY
TRBJ2-1	TRBV24-1	AISRTGGSYNEQF
TRBJ2-1	TRBV27	ASSQDSGTYNEQF
TRBJ2-5	TRBV5-1	ASSGTGRRETQY
TRBJ1-4	TRBV4-2	ASSQDQPVTGEKLF
TRBJ1-2	TRBV4-1	ASSQNRGSGYT
TRBJ2-7	TRBV15	ATSSSDRVYEQY
TRBJ2-5	TRBV9	ASSVVGGPSDTQY
TRBJ2-2	TRBV5-1	ASSRGGPGAGELF
TRBJ1-2	TRBV3-1/TRBV3-2	ASSPLAEANYGYT
TRBJ2-1	TRBV13	ASSFSASGELHNEQF
TRBJ1-5	TRBV6-5	ASSWQQGYSNQPQH
TRBJ2-5	TRBV5-4	ASSLTSGVQETQY
TRBJ2-7	TRBV7-8	ASSLRWTGLGEQY
TRBJ2-7	TRBV7-3	ASSLVTAKPYEQY
TRBJ1-5	TRBV28	ASSSGQGDNQPQH
TRBJ2-3	TRBV5-1	ASSLLAGGPIDTQY
TRBJ2-7	TRBV4-2	ASSQDFVREPYEQY
TRBJ1-6	TRBV5-1	ASSLSQGSNSPLH
TRBJ1-1	TRBV5-6	ASSLLSSTEAF
TRBJ2-7	TRBV28	ASRRTGGESYEQY
TRBJ1-3	TRBV6-1	ASSETGRIGNTIY
TRBJ2-7	TRBV5-6	ASSLYRLVRYEQY
TRBJ2-1	TRBV7-9	ASSPLTGTSYNEQF
TRBJ1-5	TRBV30	AWSGRAGQGLNQPQH
TRBJ1-2	TRBV19	ASSIFGGTSNYGYT
TRBJ1-2	TRBV6-1	ASSGSEGQTNYGYT
TRBJ2-2	TRBV4-1	ASSQDFRQGGTGELF
TRBJ2-2	TRBV19	ASSIADRGSTGELF
TRBJ2-7	TRBV10-2	ASSEGQRSYEQY